This TCR beta chain was sequenced for a study of shared clonotypes between healthy human individuals. Those who donated were healthy HIV-negative adults, with no recent acute infections or vaccinations reported. Repertoires were generated with immunoSEQ multiplex PCR, while TCRdb's copy carries only in-frame clones and drops some. The sample includes roughly 1.5 million clones, 95% to 99% of them seen just once. The sample comprised naive CD4+ T cells sorted from blood. Described subset: CD45RA+ positively selected. This clonotype was sampled from a man aged 25 to 45 in good health.

The CDR3: CASSLEGDTQYF. CDR3 nucleotides: TGTGCCAGCAGCTTGGAAGGTGATACGCAGTATTTT. The rearrangement links TRBV5-6 to TRBJ2-3; D is unclear. Germline CDR1 and CDR2: SGHDT and YYEEEE. V shed 0 bases and J shed 6 bases, with 5 bases lying between them. CDR3 length: 12 amino acids.